This entry describes one T cell receptor beta chain. The antigen is undetermined. V shed 4 bases, J shed 0 bases, and the junction held 6 bases outside the gene matches. Germline V gene sequence: CDR1 SGHNT, CDR2 YENEEA. The CDR3 sequence is 15 residues long. The sample comes from a study of cytomegalovirus exposure and HLA in healthy donors. The study's findings and limits: Reported performance of the classifier showed diagnosis of cytomegalovirus status with high specificity and sensitivity. A previous analysis found most TCR beta V segments productive roughly 90% or roughly 30% of the time.

PCR was performed using 60 Vbeta and 13 Jbeta primers. The assay was immunoSEQ multiplex PCR, and TCRdb's table has in-frame clones only and misses some. With more than 75,000 clones in the sample, the ten largest clones hold 15% to 17%. This sequence joins TRBV11-3 and TRBJ2-7, with 7 bases identical to TRBD1. The clonotype was recovered from a man between 50 and 59 years old in good health and CMV-seropositive. Sequenced sample: PBMCs. CDR3: CASSSRQGISYEQYF. The CDR3 region has the DNA TGTGCCAGCAGCTCAAGACAGGGAATCTCCTACGAGCAGTACTTC.